What follows are 29 T cell receptor beta chains derived from one specimen sequenced in a study of shared clonotypes between healthy human individuals. Here immunoSEQ multiplex PCR was the method, and the copy in TCRdb shows in-frame clones only, minus some. The sample shows around 510,000 clones, roughly 95% of them seen only once. The sample consisted of naive CD4+ T cells sorted from blood. Indicated subset: CD45RA+ positively selected. Receptors originate from a woman in her 30s in good health.

The chain couples TRBV28 to TRBJ2-7; 8 bases agree with TRBD1. This CDR3 comprises 15 residues. V lost 3 bases to trimming and J lost 1 base; unmatched junction nucleotides: 5. The germline V gene has CDR1 MDHEN and CDR2 SYDVKM. This CDR3 is CASSFAGQVSYEQYF. The DNA of the CDR3 is TGTGCCAGCAGTTTCGCGGGACAGGTATCCTACGAGCAGTACTTC.

The rearrangement joins TRBV7-2 to TRBJ2-3; TRBD2 matches 10 bases. CDR1 and CDR2 (germline): SGHTA, FQGNSA. CDR3 length equals 19 residues. The ends lost 2 bases at V and 4 bases at J; junction bases unmatched: 15. CDR3 sequence (DNA): TGTGCCAGCAGCTTAACTGGTCCCGGGACTAGCGTACCCCCAGATACGCAGTATTTT. Translation gives CASSLTGPGTSVPPDTQYF.

The V call is TRBV29-1, the J call TRBJ2-7; D may be TRBD2 (5 bases). CDR3 length equals 15 residues. Germline CDR1 SQVTM, CDR2 ANQGSEA. V dropped 7 bases and J dropped 7 bases, with 26 bases sitting between them. CDR3 sequence reads: CSAAVSVGYGWEQYF. The CDR3 bases are TGCAGCGCTGCCGTTAGCGTGGGGTATGGTTGGGAGCAGTACTTC.

The genes are TRBV6-6 and TRBJ2-1, with 10 positions matching TRBD2. The junction had 10 bases not matched to a gene; V was cut back by 5 bases and J by 6 bases. The CDR3 has 16 residues. CDR1 and CDR2 from the germline V gene are MNHNY and SVGAGI (reference sequence). The CDR3 DNA follows: TGTGCCAGCAGTCGCACCGGGACTAGCGAGCCCAATGAGCAGTTCTTC. Protein: CASSRTGTSEPNEQFF.

The chain recombines TRBV2 with TRBJ2-7, with 8 bases fitting TRBD1. Germline V gives CDR1 SNHLY, CDR2 FYNNEI. This CDR3 has 13 residues. Trimming took 8 bases from V and 3 from J; bases not matched to a gene: 6. CDR3 nucleotides: TGTGCCAGCGGGAGGACAGGGAACTACGAGCAGTACTTC. Protein: CASGRTGNYEQYF.

The chain has TRBV27 and TRBJ2-5, with D unresolved. Germline-derived CDR1 and CDR2 are MNHEY and SMNVEV (reference sequence). This CDR3 contains 14 residues. Trimming stripped 6 bases from V and 5 bases from J, with 16 bases between. CDR3 protein: CASSPRRVLETQYF. The CDR3 DNA reads TGTGCCAGCAGCCCACGACGGGTCCTTGAGACCCAGTACTTC.

The gene calls are TRBV6-1 and TRBJ2-7, with D perhaps assigned TRBD1 or TRBD2 (6 bases each). Germline V gene sequence: CDR1 MNHNS, CDR2 SASEGT. The CDR3 is made up of 14 amino acids. Trimming removed 8 bases at V and 4 bases at J, with 18 bases between. CDR3 in amino acids: CASASLGGPYEQYF. The CDR3 DNA is TGTGCCAGCGCCTCGCTGGGGGGCCCGTACGAGCAGTACTTC.

The chain recombines TRBV5-6 with TRBJ2-1; D unclear. Germline CDR1 is SGHDT and CDR2 is YYEEEE. The CDR3 sequence is 16 residues long. Trimming shortened V by 1 base and J by 7 bases, and 18 bases separated the two germline ends. The CDR3 sequence: CASSLKIGRLVNEQFF. CDR3 coding DNA: TGTGCCAGCAGCTTGAAAATTGGGCGTTTGGTAAATGAGCAGTTCTTC.

This rearrangement joins TRBV10-1 to TRBJ2-2; 14 bases are shared with TRBD2. Germline loops: CDR1 WNHNN, CDR2 SYGVQD (reference sequence). The length of the CDR3 is 17 residues. V lost 6 bases to trimming and J lost 3 bases; unmatched junction nucleotides: 6. The CDR3 sequence is CASSKTSGRADTGELFF. CDR3 bases: TGCGCCAGCAGCAAGACTAGCGGGAGGGCCGACACCGGGGAGCTGTTTTTT.

This clone occurred once. The chain is built from TRBV25-1 and TRBJ2-1; D is unresolved. Germline V gene data show CDR1 as MGHDK and CDR2 as SYGVNS. V was clipped by 7 bases and J by 4 bases, with 11 bases between them. CDR3 length: 13 residues. The CDR3 nucleotides are TGTGCCAGCAATGGAAACCCTTACAATGAGCAGTTCTTC. It specifies CASNGNPYNEQFF.

In this sample, this clone turned up once. V and J are TRBV30 and TRBJ2-7; possible D gene TRBD2, 5 bases. Trimming took 1 base from V and 5 from J, leaving 15 bases between them. CDR3 length equals 14 residues. Germline V lookup: CDR1 GTSNPN, CDR2 SVGIG (reference sequence). The CDR3 loop reads CAWSEIGEGNEQYF. CDR3 DNA sequence: TGTGCCTGGAGTGAGATAGGAGAGGGCAACGAGCAGTACTTC.

The chain carries TRBV28 and TRBJ2-1; possibly TRBD2 for D (6 bases). Germline CDR1 and CDR2: MDHEN and SYDVKM. V was clipped by 7 bases and J by 4 bases, with 11 bases between them. This CDR3 contains 13 residues. CDR3 region: CASTTSTYNEQFF. Written as DNA, the CDR3 is TGTGCCAGCACCACTAGCACATACAATGAGCAGTTCTTC.

The chain joins TRBV11-2 to TRBJ2-7; 8 nucleotides match TRBD1. Per the germline V gene, CDR1 is SGHAT and CDR2 is FQNNGV. V trimming: 2 bases; J trimming: 12 bases; junction bases outside the gene matches: 6. This CDR3 has 12 amino acids. CDR3 in DNA: TGTGCCAGCAGCTTACCCGGACAGGGTCTGTACTTC. This encodes CASSLPGQGLYF.

The chain carries TRBV19 and TRBJ2-7; TRBD1 matches 8 bases. V lost 1 base to trimming and J lost 2 bases; unmatched junction nucleotides: 4. CDR1 is LNHDA, CDR2 SQIVND, per germline (reference sequence). The CDR3 runs 15 residues. The CDR3 sequence: CASSIVGTGPYEQYF. The CDR3 DNA reads TGTGCCAGTAGTATAGTAGGGACAGGCCCCTACGAGCAGTACTTC.

This chain connects TRBV7-8 to TRBJ2-5; D uncertain. Germline V gene data show CDR1 as SGHVS and CDR2 as FQNEAQ. This CDR3 contains 12 residues. Trimming stripped 7 bases from V and 5 bases from J, with 11 bases between. In DNA, the CDR3 is TGTGCCAGCAAAGGGTCCGAGGAGACCCAGTACTTC. It translates to CASKGSEETQYF. The variable domain in full, completed from reference TRBV7-8 and TRBJ2-5, reads GAGVSQSPRYKVAKRGQDVALRCDPISGHVSLFWYQQALGQGPEFLTYFQNEAQLDKSGLPSDRFFAERPEGSVSTLKIQRTQQEDSAVYLCASKGSEETQYFGPGTRLLVL.

This chain links TRBV29-1 with TRBJ1-1, with D unclear. The V end lost 2 bases, the J end lost 4 bases, and 11 bases lay between the germline ends. The CDR3 has 13 residues. The germline V gene has CDR1 SQVTM and CDR2 ANQGSEA. The CDR3 here is CSVERTSGTEAFF. As DNA, the CDR3 is TGCAGCGTTGAAAGGACGTCAGGCACTGAAGCTTTCTTT.

This rearrangement joins TRBV7-9 to TRBJ1-4, with unresolved D. This CDR3 contains 16 residues. Trimming pared 3 bases from V and 0 bases from J, leaving 11 bases between. Looked up from germline, CDR1 is SEHNR and CDR2 is FQNEAQ (reference sequence). CDR3 coding DNA: TGTGCCAGCAGCTTCACGGGCCTTGCAACTAATGAAAAACTGTTTTTT. This codes for CASSFTGLATNEKLFF.

This clone was picked up one time. The chain carries TRBV18 and TRBJ2-5, with a tentative D call TRBD1 (6 bases). The CDR3 runs 14 residues. V was pared by 3 bases and J by 1 base, with 9 bases between. Germline CDR1 is KGHSH and CDR2 is LQKENI. In DNA form, the CDR3 reads TGTGCCAGCTCACCCGGACAGACCCAAGAGACCCAGTACTTC. This sequence encodes CASSPGQTQETQYF.

V gene TRBV15 combines with J gene TRBJ2-3; D ambiguous. Germline CDR1 LNHNV, CDR2 YYDKDF (reference sequence). V dropped 0 bases and J dropped 10 bases, with 11 bases sitting between them. The CDR3 totals 13 residues. The chain's CDR3 is CATSRDLGRPQYF. The DNA for the CDR3 is TGTGCCACCAGCAGAGATCTCGGTAGGCCGCAGTATTTT.

The chain joins TRBV2 to TRBJ2-4; tentatively, D is TRBD1 (5 bases). Trimming pared 5 bases from V and 4 bases from J, leaving 12 bases between. Germline CDR1 is SNHLY and CDR2 is FYNNEI. The CDR3 has 14 residues. As DNA, the CDR3 is TGTGCCAGCAGTCCACAGGAGACTAAAAACATTCAGTACTTC. Translation: CASSPQETKNIQYF.

About this clone itself: Within the sample, other DNA sequences also encode this same CDR3. The chain carries TRBV14 and TRBJ2-5; unclear D gene. The DNA end is a closer match to TRBJ2-7, so the J assignment may be wrong. The CDR3 has 12 amino acids. CDR1 is SGHDN and CDR2 is FVKESK in the germline V gene. The DNA for the CDR3 is TGTGCCAGCAGCCAAGTGCGGTACGAGCAGTACTTC. Its protein is CASSQVRYEQYF.

The chain uses TRBV28 and TRBJ1-5; tentatively, D is TRBD1 (5 bases). Germline V gives CDR1 MDHEN, CDR2 SYDVKM. V lost 4 bases and J lost 0, with 16 bases in between. This CDR3 is built from 17 residues. The CDR3 nucleotides read TGTGCCAGCAGTTCGGGACGGATTATATATAGCAATCAGCCCCAGCATTTT. Encoded protein: CASSSGRIIYSNQPQHF.

The rearrangement uses TRBV6-5 and TRBJ2-1; 14 positions agree with TRBD2. Unmatched junction bases numbered 1, after V lost 5 bases and J lost 7 bases. The germline gives CDR1 MNHEY, CDR2 SVGAGI. The CDR3 consists of 14 residues. The CDR3: CASSGLAGGNEQFF. CDR3 DNA: TGTGCCAGCAGTGGACTAGCGGGAGGTAATGAGCAGTTCTTC.

V and J are TRBV21-1 and TRBJ2-3; the listed D gene, TRBD2, was not tested against the DNA. TRBV21-1 counts as a pseudogene. The CDR3 is made up of 22 amino acids. This chain's CDR3 is CASSKVRTSGRLNPKYTDTQYF. CDR3 bases: TGTGCCAGCAGCAAAGTAAGGACTAGCGGGCGGTTGAACCCCAAATACACAGATACGCAGTATTTT.

The V call is TRBV4-1, the J call TRBJ2-7; either TRBD1 or TRBD2 may fit D (5 bases each). Germline CDR1 reads MGHRA; CDR2 reads YSYEKL. V shed 1 base and J shed 1 base, with 23 bases lying between them. This CDR3 is built from 19 residues. CDR3 sequence reads: CASSQVSWGPSGGSYEQYF. CDR3 nucleotides: TGCGCCAGCAGCCAAGTTAGTTGGGGACCAAGCGGAGGTTCCTACGAGCAGTACTTC.

The genes are TRBV10-3 and TRBJ1-2; D gene uncertain. In germline, CDR1 is ENHRY, CDR2 SYGVKD. Between the trimmed V and J ends, which lost 5 bases and 0 bases, there was a span of 10 bases. There are 14 residues in the CDR3. This chain's CDR3 is CAISHTSANYGYTF. DNA for the CDR3: TGTGCCATCAGTCACACCTCAGCTAACTATGGCTACACCTTC.

The table lists this clone with a count of one. V and J are TRBV2 and TRBJ2-2, with D unclear. Germline V gene lookup returns CDR1 SNHLY and CDR2 FYNNEI. The CDR3 totals 14 residues. V lost 5 bases to trimming and J lost 6 bases, with 13 bases between them. The CDR3 spells CASSRLVFPGELFF. In DNA form, the CDR3 reads TGTGCCAGCAGTCGTCTGGTTTTTCCCGGGGAGCTGTTTTTT. Full variable domain (remainder filled in from reference TRBV2 and TRBJ2-2): EPEVTQTPSHQVTQMGQEVILRCVPISNHLYFYWYRQILGQKVEFLVSFYNNEISEKSEIFDDQFSVERPDGSNFTLKIRSTKLEDSAMYFCASSRLVFPGELFFGEGSRLTVL.

The CDR3, as DNA: TGTGCCAGCAGTGAAGGGACTAGCGGAAACTTTGGCTACGAGCAGTACTTC. Translated: CASSEGTSGNFGYEQYF. The chain has TRBV2 and TRBJ2-7, with TRBD2 matching 10 bases. Losses at the gene ends were 1 base for V and 3 bases for J; bases not matched to a gene: 9. Germline V CDR1 and CDR2: SNHLY, FYNNEI. This CDR3 spans 17 amino acids.

V gene TRBV11-1 combines with J gene TRBJ2-5, with D unresolved. Germline CDR1 SGHAT, CDR2 FQDESV (reference sequence). The CDR3 has 12 residues. Trimming took off 5 bases at V and 5 bases at J, with 9 bases between the two ends. DNA for the CDR3: TGTGCCAGCAGCCTCACTCAGGAGACCCAGTACTTC. Protein: CASSLTQETQYF.